This TCR beta chain was profiled in a study of shared clonotypes between healthy human individuals (dated by TCRdb to the early 2020s). Regarding the complete study: Three men and two women, aged 18 to 49 years, made up the cohort. Different laboratories and diverse techniques were used to prepare libraries and sequence TCR repertoires, to increase sequencing depth and limit assay-specific biases. The study deeply sequenced blood TCR repertoires of about 5 healthy adults to estimate repertoire size and the extent of clonotype sharing between individuals. Per donor, leukapheresis produced somewhere between about 0.8 and 9 billion PBMCs. For each donor, three plates each were used for CD4 naive and CD4 memory, two plates were used for CD8 naive, and one plate was used for CD8 memory. Broader findings and caveats from the paper: Sampling was restricted to blood, and TCR repertoires in tissues likely differ from the TCR repertoires found in blood. The small number of donors limited the genetic and exposure-history diversity represented. About 5% of naive CD4, 3.5% of naive CD8, 2.3% of memory CD4, and roughly 0.4% of memory CD8 clonotypes were shared across several donors. Incomplete sequencing was indicated by rarefaction of sorted-subset datasets, despite the large sequencing depth. Compared with non-shared clonotypes, the clonotypes found in all four sorted-subset donors had higher generation probabilities. Pairwise subsampling led to the expectation that sequencing depth would affect the degree of clonotype sharing among donors. Estimated clonotype richness was generally larger for naive than for memory subsets.

TCR CDR3 regions were amplified from genomic DNA by multiplex PCR using the deep immunoSEQ assay. Extracted genomic DNA from each cell subset was spread evenly across all wells of several immunoSEQ 96-well plates, with each plate serving as a replicate. For sorted subsets, each replicate PCR was loaded with around 200 ng genomic DNA, equivalent to about 33,000 T cell genomes. The purified libraries were quantified using a Qubit 3.0 fluorometer, sized with a Bioanalyzer 2100, and then quantified again using the KAPA Library Quantification kit. Every immunoSEQ 96-well plate was sequenced on a separate single-read 150-cycle Illumina NextSeq 550 flow cell. The study's processing was this. Because only junctional sequences without quality scores were contained in the immunoSEQ output, filtering matching that applied to full-length reads could not be performed. To assign V/J genes and CDR3, sequences were annotated against IMGT germline references using PyIR, a Python wrapper for IgBLAST v1.9. Reads were filtered out if the reads had weak V/J assignments (E-value above 1e-6), no CDR3, stop codons, out-of-frame junctions, or ambiguous translated residues. V3J clonotypes were defined as sequences sharing the same inferred V gene, J gene, and CDR3 amino acid sequence. Percentage overlap between repertoires was computed as shared unique clonotypes divided by the size of the smaller repertoire. RTK rarefaction, the Chao1 estimator, and Recon v2.1 estimates of unobserved clonotypes were used to assess repertoire richness. OLGA was used to compute generation probabilities for all TCRbeta clonotypes that the gDNA method yielded from a handful of donors. TCRdb stores this immuneACCESS table with in-frame sequences only. Part of the clones is absent; in the studies checked, under half of the shortfall reflects unresolved V genes, and no reason is known for the rest. The DNA gave D and trimming, while V, J and clone size come from that table. The sample table contains hundreds of thousands of clones; only one count was recorded for roughly 96% of them. The top ten hold about 0.25% of the sample.

Turning to this clone: The antigen it binds to is not known. It has no much larger one-base neighbor in the sample; base qualities were not kept.

CD8 naive samples were obtained by positive selection for CCR7 among CD45RO-negative cells, yielding a CD45RA+CCR7+ population from which TemRA cells were excluded. The donors were healthy, HIV-negative adults who had no recently reported acute infections or vaccinations. Only Caucasian adults living in Nashville, Tennessee, USA were represented among the donors. Blood was obtained by leukapheresis, after which PBMCs were separated by Ficoll-Histopaque density gradient centrifugation and cryopreserved in liquid nitrogen vapor phase. Analytical flow cytometry was used to check the purity and quantity of each magnetically sorted T cell population. Each sorted fraction had its genomic DNA isolated and then quantified by UV absorbance on a Nanodrop 2000c. Looking up the germline V gene yields CDR1 SGDLS and CDR2 YYNGEE. Spanning cysteine to phenylalanine, the CDR3 consists of 16 amino acids. Only the CDR3 portion is preserved as DNA: 48 bases, with reading frame beginning at the first base. The junction shows trimming of 0 bases on V and 2 bases on J, and the gene matches do not reach 5 bases of it.

The sequence was collected from a man aged 25-45 years in good health. The chain employs TRBV9 and TRBJ2-3, and TRBD2 aligns with 8 junction nucleotides. Material: naive CD8+ T cells sorted from blood. What the cell subset or site label conveys for this sample: CD45RA+CCR7+. The DNA sequence is given as TGTGCCAGCAGCGTAGTAGCGGGGTCTGTCACAGATACGCAGTATTTT. It codes for CASSVVAGSVTDTQYF.